Presented here are 4 T cell receptor beta chains from one specimen sequenced in a study of lymphopenia after photon versus proton radiotherapy. Clones were sequenced by immunoSEQ multiplex PCR, and TCRdb holds only the in-frame ones, with some missing. The sample yields some 42,000 clones, approximately 83% seen once. The sample in question was peripheral blood, obtained from a patient treated with proton-based radiotherapy. Every receptor here comes from a woman aged 70-85 years with pancreatic cancer.

This clone was found once. V and J are TRBV30 and TRBJ1-2; 7 bases match TRBD1. There are 15 residues in the CDR3. Looked up from germline, CDR1 is GTSNPN and CDR2 is SVGIG (reference sequence). V shed 4 bases, J shed 5 bases, and the junction held 13 bases outside the gene matches. The CDR3 DNA follows: TGTGCCTGGACGGAGCAGTTACAGGGGTCGTATGGCTACACCTTC. It codes for CAWTEQLQGSYGYTF.

The V and J genes are TRBV19 and TRBJ2-7; D is perhaps TRBD1 or TRBD2 (5 bases each). Looked up from germline, CDR1 is LNHDA and CDR2 is SQIVND (reference sequence). V was shortened by 5 bases and J by 3 bases, with 17 bases between the two germline ends. The CDR3 runs to 15 residues. CDR3 sequence reads: CASSPIRDGDYEQYF. The CDR3 DNA reads TGTGCCAGTAGTCCCATCCGGGACGGAGACTACGAGCAGTACTTC.

The chain recombines TRBV1 with TRBJ2-7; the D call of TRBD2 is as the table states it, not checked on the DNA. TRBV1 is described as a pseudogene. This CDR3 comprises 14 residues. The CDR3 spells CTSSQERPTYEQYF. The CDR3 bases are TGCACCAGCAGCCAAGAGCGGCCCACCTACGAGCAGTACTTC.

The chain combines TRBV7-3 with TRBJ2-1, with TRBD2 identical over 10 bases. The CDR3 totals 16 residues. Trimming at V came to 5 bases and at J to 7 bases, leaving 11 bases not matched to a gene. CDR1 is SGHTA and CDR2 is FQGTGA in the germline V gene. CDR3 DNA: TGTGCCAGCAGCCCTACGGGGACTAGCGCCTTTAATGAGCAGTTCTTC. It encodes CASSPTGTSAFNEQFF.